The next 20 T cell receptor beta chains were all read from a single sample in a study of vaccination and CD4 T cells after COVID-19. Their target antigens are unknown. Cultured CD4+ T cell DNA was sequenced using the Oncomine TCR Beta short-read assay. From the PCR reads, TCRdb called clonotypes with MiXCR, one entry per CDR3 protein. Of about 18,000 distinct CDR3 sequences in the sample, roughly 60% were seen once. The treatment is: roughly ten-day PBMC culture with coronavirus spike peptide pools or control peptides (ViraFEST assay). The source was CD4+ T cells from blood, cultured in vitro, collected before SARS-CoV-2 vaccination. Every receptor here comes from a human donor who had recovered from COVID-19.

In this sample, this clonotype turned up a few times. The genes are TRBV24-1 and TRBJ2-3; D ambiguous. V was shortened by 1 base and J by 4 bases, with 8 bases between the two germline ends. Germline CDR1 reads KGHDR; CDR2 reads SFDVKD. The CDR3 totals 14 residues. The CDR3 DNA reads as TGTGCCACCAGTGATTTAGCGATGGCAGATACGCAGTATTTT. This codes for CATSDLAMADTQYF.

This clonotype was seen more than once but under ten times. The genes are TRBV28 and TRBJ1-5, with D possibly matching TRBD1 (5 bases). The CDR3 loop spans 14 amino acids. The germline gives CDR1 MDHEN, CDR2 SYDVKM. Trimming took off 4 bases at V and 5 bases at J, with 12 bases between the two ends. CDR3 amino acids: CASSSAQGYQPQHF. CDR3 sequence (DNA): TGTGCCAGCAGTTCGGCCCAGGGCTATCAGCCCCAGCATTTT.

The V gene is TRBV4-2, the J gene TRBJ1-5; D is perhaps TRBD1 (6 bases). Deletions cut 0 bases from V and 9 bases from J, with 9 bases between. The CDR3 has 13 amino acids. Germline loops: CDR1 LGHNA, CDR2 YNFKEQ. DNA of the CDR3: TGTGCCAGCAGCCAAGACAGGGGCGGGCCCCAGCATTTT. The encoded protein is CASSQDRGGPQHF.

This clonotype showed up just a few times. The gene calls are TRBV20-1 and TRBJ2-2; D might be TRBD2 (5 bases). Germline values: CDR1 DFQATT, CDR2 SNEGSKA (reference sequence). The CDR3 totals 14 residues. V gave up 1 base and J gave up 1 base, with 7 bases separating them. The CDR3 region is CSARGSGNTGELFF. The CDR3 nucleotides are TGCAGTGCTAGAGGCAGCGGGAACACCGGGGAGCTGTTTTTT.

The chain is built from TRBV5-1 and TRBJ2-1; TRBD1 might be the D (6 bases). The CDR3 totals 14 residues. Trimming stripped 0 bases from V and 6 bases from J, with 10 bases between. CDR1 is SGHRS, CDR2 YFSETQ, per germline. The CDR3 region is CASSLAGTINEQFF. The CDR3 DNA is TGCGCCAGCAGCTTGGCCGGGACAATCAATGAGCAGTTCTTC.

The V and J genes are TRBV2 and TRBJ2-7; 8 bases are a match to TRBD1. There are 12 residues in the CDR3. V shed 6 bases and J 6 bases; nucleotides not matched to a gene: 4. The germline gives CDR1 SNHLY, CDR2 FYNNEI. The CDR3 is CASSGQGSEQYF. CDR3 in DNA: TGTGCCAGCAGCGGACAGGGATCCGAGCAGTACTTC.

V is TRBV7-9 and J is TRBJ2-6, with D perhaps TRBD1 (6 bases). CDR1 and CDR2 from the germline V gene are SEHNR and FQNEAQ (reference sequence). V lost 5 bases and J 0 bases, leaving 17 bases between the germline ends. This CDR3 region has 18 residues. The CDR3 reads CASSPGQGLYSGANVLTF. CDR3 in DNA: TGTGCCAGCAGCCCGGGGCAGGGGCTGTACTCTGGGGCCAACGTCCTGACTTTC.

The V call is TRBV6-1, the J call TRBJ2-1, with TRBD2 matching over 9 bases. CDR1 is MNHNS and CDR2 is SASEGT in the germline V gene. Losses at the gene ends were 5 bases for V and 9 bases for J; bases not matched to a gene: 8. CDR3 length: 14 residues. CDR3 DNA sequence: TGTGCCAGCAGTACCGTAGCGGGAGTCGCTGAGCAGTTCTTC. Amino acids: CASSTVAGVAEQFF.

The rearrangement joins TRBV2 to TRBJ1-1; D call uncertain. The germline V gene encodes CDR1 SNHLY and CDR2 FYNNEI. The CDR3 loop spans 13 amino acids. Trimming took off 6 bases at V and 0 bases at J, with 8 bases between the two ends. Written as DNA, the CDR3 is TGTGCCAGCAGCGGCCCACTGAACACTGAAGCTTTCTTT. This codes for CASSGPLNTEAFF. The entire variable domain, with the rest obtained from reference TRBV2 and TRBJ1-1, is as follows: EPEVTQTPSHQVTQMGQEVILRCVPISNHLYFYWYRQILGQKVEFLVSFYNNEISEKSEIFDDQFSVERPDGSNFTLKIRSTKLEDSAMYFCASSGPLNTEAFFGQGTRLTVV.

The chain couples TRBV7-2 to TRBJ1-5; tentative D call: TRBD1 (5 bases). This CDR3 is built from 15 residues. Germline CDR1 SGHTA, CDR2 FQGNSA. Trimming took 1 base from V and 3 from J, leaving 10 bases between them. The CDR3: CASSLGQGINQPQHF. The CDR3 DNA is TGTGCCAGCAGCTTAGGTCAGGGAATCAATCAGCCCCAGCATTTT.

V is TRBV5-5 and J is TRBJ1-2; D possibly corresponds to TRBD1 (6 bases). V lost 4 bases and J 7 bases, leaving 14 bases between the germline ends. CDR3 size: 13 residues. CDR1 and CDR2 (germline): SGHKS, YYEKEE (reference sequence). The CDR3 spells CASSIQGRSGYTF. Here the CDR3 DNA reads TGTGCCAGCAGCATACAGGGACGTAGTGGCTACACCTTC.

The V call is TRBV24-1, the J call TRBJ1-5, with 10 bases fitting TRBD1. Looked up from germline, CDR1 is KGHDR and CDR2 is SFDVKD. Losses at the gene ends were 10 bases for V and 4 bases for J; bases not matched to a gene: 12. The CDR3 is 16 residues long. The CDR3 spells CATTDEGQGRNQPQHF. The CDR3 DNA reads TGTGCCACGACGGATGAGGGACAGGGGAGGAATCAGCCCCAGCATTTT.

The chain has TRBV6-5 and TRBJ2-3, with D uncertain. Per the germline V gene, CDR1 is MNHEY and CDR2 is SVGAGI. Trimming cost V 4 bases and J 0 bases, with 11 bases left between them. The CDR3 contains 15 residues. CDR3 nucleotides: TGTGCCAGCAGTTCCGACCAGAGTAGCACAGATACGCAGTATTTT. It translates to CASSSDQSSTDTQYF.

Sample share makes this clonotype medium-sized. The chain is built from TRBV20-1 and TRBJ1-6, with TRBD1 identical over 7 bases. The junction had 8 bases not matched to a gene; V was cut back by 3 bases and J by 6 bases. Germline V gene sequence: CDR1 DFQATT, CDR2 SNEGSKA (reference sequence). This CDR3 has 15 amino acids. The chain's CDR3 is CSARPPDRPNSPLHF. The CDR3 nucleotides are TGCAGTGCTAGGCCCCCGGACAGGCCTAATTCACCCCTCCACTTT.

The chain has TRBV20-1 and TRBJ2-5; 9 nucleotides match TRBD1. The CDR3 consists of 16 residues. After removal of 1 base from V and 1 base from J, the junction contained 7 bases not matched to a gene. CDR1 DFQATT and CDR2 SNEGSKA come from the germline V gene (reference sequence). Here the CDR3 DNA reads TGCAGTGCTAGAGCGACCCCGGGACAGGGCCAAGAGACCCAGTACTTC. This translates into CSARATPGQGQETQYF.

The chain has TRBV6-1 and TRBJ2-7; 7 bases match TRBD1. J was trimmed by 5 bases and V by 7 bases; bases with no gene match: 8. The CDR3 has 13 amino acids. The germline V gene encodes CDR1 MNHNS and CDR2 SASEGT. In DNA form, the CDR3 reads TGTGCCAGCAACCACAGGGGAAGGGACGAGCAGTACTTC. It yields the protein CASNHRGRDEQYF.

The sample holds a few counts of this clonotype. The V gene is TRBV15, the J gene TRBJ2-7; perhaps TRBD2 as D (7 bases). Trimming stripped 1 base from V and 9 bases from J, with 22 bases between. CDR1 and CDR2 (germline): LNHNV, YYDKDF (reference sequence). CDR3 size: 16 residues. CDR3 sequence (DNA): TGTGCCACCAGCAGAGGACCATGGGGAGGGGGAGACAGGCAGTACTTC. It translates to CATSRGPWGGGDRQYF.

The chain uses TRBV6-1 and TRBJ2-7; D call uncertain. V lost 7 bases, J lost 8 bases, and 15 bases lay in between. This CDR3 is built from 12 residues. Germline CDR1 MNHNS, CDR2 SASEGT. The CDR3 DNA follows: TGTGCCAGCACCTCTGGGATCGGGCAGCAGTACTTC. Translation: CASTSGIGQQYF.

The chain recombines TRBV7-8 with TRBJ2-5; no firm D call. The germline CDR1 and CDR2 sequences are SGHVS and FQNEAQ. The CDR3 length is 13 residues. V lost 3 bases to trimming and J lost 4 bases, with 9 bases between them. The CDR3 sequence: CASSLGYRETQYF. DNA of the CDR3: TGTGCCAGCAGCTTGGGCTATCGAGAGACCCAGTACTTC.

The chain couples TRBV2 to TRBJ2-1, with no clear D. Per germline, CDR1 SNHLY and CDR2 FYNNEI. The CDR3 spans 14 residues. Trimming shortened V by 0 bases and J by 15 bases, and 18 bases separated the two germline ends. CDR3 sequence (DNA): TGTGCCAGCAGTGAAGCGGGAAGGACGAATCATCCGTTCTTC. As protein: CASSEAGRTNHPFF.